The 3 T cell receptor beta chains below were found in one sample sequenced in a study of blood T cell repertoires in COVID-19. TCRdb's table, derived via immunoSEQ multiplex PCR, lists solely in-frame clones and lacks some. The table shows fewer than 95,000 clones, with nearly 90% occurring only once. Material for sequencing was peripheral blood. Every receptor here comes from a man aged 45-65 years with acute or convalescent COVID-19.

A single count supports this clone. The chain is built from TRBV3-1 (or the pseudogene TRBV3-2) and TRBJ2-3; 13 positions match TRBD2. Germline V gene data show CDR1 as LGHDT and CDR2 as YNNKEL (reference sequence). V was pared by 4 bases and J by 1 base, with 8 bases of the junction left unmatched. The CDR3 runs 18 residues. The chain's CDR3 is CASSPHLGTSGGTDTQYF. Written as DNA, the CDR3 is TGTGCCAGCAGCCCCCACCTGGGGACTAGCGGGGGCACAGATACGCAGTATTTT.

This clone is a singleton in its sample. The rearrangement links TRBV5-1 to TRBJ2-1, with TRBD2 identical over 14 bases. The V segment lost 3 bases and the J segment 8 bases; nucleotides outside the gene matches: 4. In germline, CDR1 is SGHRS, CDR2 YFSETQ. The CDR3 spans 15 residues. Here the CDR3 DNA reads TGCGCCAGCAGCTGGGGGACTAGCGGGGGTGATGAGCAGTTCTTC. It is translated as CASSWGTSGGDEQFF.

CDR3 coding DNA: TGTGCCAGCTCACCACCTTCGACAGGGTATGGCTACACCTTC. Translated, it gives CASSPPSTGYGYTF. The genes are TRBV18 and TRBJ1-2, with 7 positions matching TRBD1. The germline CDR1 and CDR2 sequences are KGHSH and LQKENI. This CDR3 spans 14 amino acids. V dropped 0 bases and J dropped 5; count of bases not matched to a gene: 3.